The table lists the clone carrying this T cell receptor beta chain with many counts. The CDR3 is made up of 12 amino acids. Trimming shortened V by 3 bases and J by 8 bases, and 8 bases separated the two germline ends. The sample originates from a study of blood T cell repertoires in COVID-19. Study-wide context: COVID-19 samples from acute and convalescent phases originated in the United States, Italy and Spain. Nucleic acid was either cDNA or gDNA, and it came from T cells, B-cell-depleted T cells, or PBMCs.

Original processing notes: Reference gene primer amplification gave estimated nucleated cell counts. Assay: immunoSEQ multiplex PCR; the TCRdb copy retains only in-frame clones and omits some. The V and J calls and clone size come from that table; D and trimming were worked out from the DNA. The sample shows 25,000 to 30,000 clones, 81% of them seen only once. Sequencing was performed on peripheral blood. This chain connects TRBV12-3 or TRBV12-4 to TRBJ1-5, with no clear D. The TCR originated in an older woman with acute or convalescent COVID-19. The CDR3 DNA is TGTGCCAGCAGTTTCCACCGGGAGCCCCAGCATTTT. Its translation is CASSFHREPQHF.